Given below is one TCR beta chain in context. Its antigen is not identified. A much larger clone differs from this one at a single base, so this may be a read error. The record originates from a study of regulatory T cells in long-lasting Graves disease. Arm-PCR of CDR3 regions with iRepertoire HTBI primers generated TCR beta libraries. Using its own MiXCR run on the multiplex PCR reads, TCRdb lists one record per CDR3 protein. The data contain about 200,000 distinct CDR3 sequences, less than 20% of them singletons. Notes on the study in general: The study found TRBV28, TRBJ1-2 and TRBJ2-5 favored in persistent disease.

The time point denotes: newly diagnosed GD, antithyroid drugs for less than 3 months. The TCR library used RNA extracted from PBMCs. Patients all came to the study from an endocrinology department in Xi'an, China. Germline lookup yields CDR1 SGHVS and CDR2 FNYEAQ. This CDR3 has 18 residues. Another study also made use of these data, one on T cells in Graves' hyperthyroidism and ophthalmopathy. That paper adds: Most clonotypes expanded in thyroid above 0.001 were likewise present in blood. Model predictions of ophthalmopathy came a median approximately 6 months before onset.

This TCR was sampled from a woman under 40 with Graves disease. V usage is TRBV7-6 and J usage is TRBJ2-3, with a tentative D call TRBD2 (5 bases). Sequences were derived from peripheral blood mononuclear cells (PBMCs), sampled at new diagnosis, from a patient treated with antithyroid drugs. CDR3 in amino acids: CASSSYLGSSASTDKQYF. In nucleotides, the CDR3 is TGTGCCAGCAGCTCCTATTTGGGCTCCAGTGCTAGCACAGATAAGCAGTATTTT.